These 8 T cell receptor beta chains share one sample of origin, sequenced in a study of T-cell memory formation after mild COVID-19. TCRdb called the 5' RACE reads again in MiXCR, with one record for every CDR3 protein. The sample holds some 120,000 distinct CDR3 sequences, 5% to 6.5% seen once. The sequenced sample was PBMCs or a T cell subset sorted from them (not recorded which). All receptors come from an adult woman who had mild COVID-19 (a few samples of this study predate the infection). Cell type and time point are not known.

This chain connects TRBV5-4 to TRBJ2-7, with D tentatively TRBD1 (5 bases). The V gene lost 4 bases and the J gene lost 2 bases, with 19 bases spanning the gap. The germline V gene has CDR1 SGHNT and CDR2 YYREEE (reference sequence). The CDR3 has 16 amino acids. The CDR3 protein is CASSPISPTETYEQYF. CDR3 bases: TGTGCCAGCAGCCCCATATCACCGACAGAGACCTACGAGCAGTACTTC.

The V call is TRBV5-6, the J call TRBJ2-3; D is unresolved. This CDR3 spans 12 amino acids. The V gene's germline CDR1 is SGHDT and CDR2 YYEEEE. Trimming stripped 0 bases from V and 8 bases from J, with 7 bases between. CDR3: CASSLGSLTQYF. CDR3 DNA sequence: TGTGCCAGCAGCTTGGGCTCCCTTACGCAGTATTTT.

The chain recombines TRBV12-5 with TRBJ2-1; 11 bases map to TRBD2. CDR1 and CDR2 from the germline V gene are LGHNT and FRNRAP. This CDR3 is 17 amino acids long. V lost 1 base to trimming and J lost 7 bases; unmatched junction nucleotides: 9. The CDR3 DNA is TGTGCTAGTGGTTTGGACGAAAGACTAGCGGGGTTGAATGAGCAGTTCTTC. Encoded protein: CASGLDERLAGLNEQFF.

The chain has TRBV12-3 or TRBV12-4 and TRBJ2-1; a weak D match, TRBD1 (5 bases). CDR3 length: 16 amino acids. V was cut by 7 bases and J by 3 bases, with 19 bases left in between. CDR3 sequence (DNA): TGTGCCAGCAATTCCTTGCAGACAGCGTTCTACAATGAGCAGTTCTTC. Encoded protein: CASNSLQTAFYNEQFF.

In this sample, this clonotype turned up a few times. CDR3 region: CSARVGQPYGYTF. CDR3 sequence (DNA): TGCAGTGCTAGAGTAGGCCAGCCTTATGGCTACACCTTC. This chain uses TRBV20-1 with TRBJ1-2, with D hard to call. The CDR3 is 13 residues long. V shed 1 base and J shed 5 bases, with 11 bases lying between them. Germline CDR1 DFQATT, CDR2 SNEGSKA (reference sequence).

This clonotype was counted a few times. This chain links TRBV30 with TRBJ1-1; a weak D match, TRBD1 (6 bases). The V gene's germline CDR1 is GTSNPN and CDR2 SVGIG (reference sequence). The CDR3 is made up of 16 amino acids. Trimming removed 0 bases from V and 5 bases from J, with 19 bases in between. The CDR3 loop reads CAWSVGQGYGWTEAFF. The CDR3 nucleotides read TGTGCCTGGAGTGTAGGGCAGGGGTATGGATGGACTGAAGCTTTCTTT.

The chain carries TRBV5-1 and TRBJ2-1, with 8 bases that match TRBD1. The CDR3 runs 15 residues. Trimming cost V 0 bases and J 9 bases; bases outside gene matches: 8. Germline CDR1 SGHRS, CDR2 YFSETQ. This chain's CDR3 is CASSLEGTGIPEQFF. CDR3 nucleotides: TGCGCCAGCAGCTTGGAGGGGACAGGTATTCCTGAGCAGTTCTTC.

The chain links TRBV18 to TRBJ1-4; D unresolved. This CDR3 comprises 14 residues. Germline V gives CDR1 KGHSH, CDR2 LQKENI. V was trimmed by 3 bases and J by 8 bases, leaving 13 bases between them. In DNA, the CDR3 is TGTGCCAGCTCACCCGGCGGAAAGGGCGAAAAACTGTTTTTT. Translating gives CASSPGGKGEKLFF.